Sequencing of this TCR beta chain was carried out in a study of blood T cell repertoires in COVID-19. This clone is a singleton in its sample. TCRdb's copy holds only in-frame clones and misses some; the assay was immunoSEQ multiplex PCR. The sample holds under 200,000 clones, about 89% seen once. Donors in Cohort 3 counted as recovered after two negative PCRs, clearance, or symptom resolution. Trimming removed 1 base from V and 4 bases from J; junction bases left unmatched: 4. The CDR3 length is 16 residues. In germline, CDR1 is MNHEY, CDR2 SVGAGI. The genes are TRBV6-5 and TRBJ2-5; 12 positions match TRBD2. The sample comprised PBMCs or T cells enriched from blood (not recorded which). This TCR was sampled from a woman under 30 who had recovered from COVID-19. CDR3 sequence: CASSYFPSGRGETQYF. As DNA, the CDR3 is TGTGCCAGCAGTTACTTCCCTAGCGGGAGGGGAGAGACCCAGTACTTC.